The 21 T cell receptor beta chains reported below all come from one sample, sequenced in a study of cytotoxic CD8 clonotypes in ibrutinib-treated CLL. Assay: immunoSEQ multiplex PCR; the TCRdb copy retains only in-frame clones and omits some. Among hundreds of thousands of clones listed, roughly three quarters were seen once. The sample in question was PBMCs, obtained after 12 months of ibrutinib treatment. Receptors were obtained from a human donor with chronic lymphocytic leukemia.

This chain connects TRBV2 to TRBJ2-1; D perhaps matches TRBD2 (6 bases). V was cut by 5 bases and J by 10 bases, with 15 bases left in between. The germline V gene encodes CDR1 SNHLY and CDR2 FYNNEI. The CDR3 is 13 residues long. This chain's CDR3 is CASSSSGEWEQFF. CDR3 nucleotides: TGTGCCAGCAGTTCCTCGGGGGAGTGGGAGCAGTTCTTC. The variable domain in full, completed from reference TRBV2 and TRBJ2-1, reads EPEVTQTPSHQVTQMGQEVILRCVPISNHLYFYWYRQILGQKVEFLVSFYNNEISEKSEIFDDQFSVERPDGSNFTLKIRSTKLEDSAMYFCASSSSGEWEQFFGPGTRLTVL.

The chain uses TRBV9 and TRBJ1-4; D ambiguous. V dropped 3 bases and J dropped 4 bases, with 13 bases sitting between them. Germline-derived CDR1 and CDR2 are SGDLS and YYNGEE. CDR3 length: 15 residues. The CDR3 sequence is CASSGVGGVNEKLFF. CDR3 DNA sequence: TGTGCCAGCAGCGGGGTTGGTGGCGTTAATGAAAAACTGTTTTTT.

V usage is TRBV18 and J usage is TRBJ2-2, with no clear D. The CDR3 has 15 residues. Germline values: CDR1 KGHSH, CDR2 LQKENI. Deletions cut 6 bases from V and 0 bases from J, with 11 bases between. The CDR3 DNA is TGTGCCAGCTCCCCCACGGTGCCGAACACCGGGGAGCTGTTTTTT. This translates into CASSPTVPNTGELFF.

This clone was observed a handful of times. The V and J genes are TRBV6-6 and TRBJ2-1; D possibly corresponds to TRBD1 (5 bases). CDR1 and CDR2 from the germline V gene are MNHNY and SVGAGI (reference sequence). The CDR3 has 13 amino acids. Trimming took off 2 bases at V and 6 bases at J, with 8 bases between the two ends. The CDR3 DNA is TGTGCCAGCAGTTACGATAGGGGCAATGAGCAGTTCTTC. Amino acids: CASSYDRGNEQFF.

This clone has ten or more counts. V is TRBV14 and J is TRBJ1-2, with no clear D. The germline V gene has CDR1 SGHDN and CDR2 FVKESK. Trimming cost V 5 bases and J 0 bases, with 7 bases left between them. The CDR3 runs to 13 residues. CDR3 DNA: TGTGCCAGCAGCGATGGTACTAACTATGGCTACACCTTC. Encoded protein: CASSDGTNYGYTF.

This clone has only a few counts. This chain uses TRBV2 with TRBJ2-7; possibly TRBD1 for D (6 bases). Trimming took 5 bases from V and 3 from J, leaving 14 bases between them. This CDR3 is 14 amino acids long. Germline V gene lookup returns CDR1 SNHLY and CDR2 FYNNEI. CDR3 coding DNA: TGTGCCAGCAGTTCACAGGGTCCTGGCTACGAGCAGTACTTC. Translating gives CASSSQGPGYEQYF.

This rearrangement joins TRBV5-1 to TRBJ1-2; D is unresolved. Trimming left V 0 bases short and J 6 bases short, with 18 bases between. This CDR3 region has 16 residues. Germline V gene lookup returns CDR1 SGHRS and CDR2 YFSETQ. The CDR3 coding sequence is TGCGCCAGCAGCTTGGCCAGCCAGCCGGGTGGCCATGGCTACACCTTC. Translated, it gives CASSLASQPGGHGYTF.

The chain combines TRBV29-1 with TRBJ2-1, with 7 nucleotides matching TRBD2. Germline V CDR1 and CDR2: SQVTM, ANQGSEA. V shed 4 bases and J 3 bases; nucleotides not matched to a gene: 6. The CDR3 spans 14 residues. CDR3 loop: CSVAGGSNYNEQFF. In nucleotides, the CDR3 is TGCAGCGTTGCGGGGGGTTCAAACTACAATGAGCAGTTCTTC.

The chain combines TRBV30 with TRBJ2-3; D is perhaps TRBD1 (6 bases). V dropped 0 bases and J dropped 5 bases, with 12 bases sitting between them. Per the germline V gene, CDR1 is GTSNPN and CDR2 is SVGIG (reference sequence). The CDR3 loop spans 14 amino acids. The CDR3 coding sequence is TGTGCCTGGAGTGTGGGGGCTTCGGGAGATACGCAGTATTTT. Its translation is CAWSVGASGDTQYF.

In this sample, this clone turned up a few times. DNA of the CDR3: TGTGCCAGCTCACCCAGACAGGGCGCAGAGACCCAGTACTTC. It codes for CASSPRQGAETQYF. J is TRBJ2-5 and V is TRBV18, with 7 bases matching TRBD1. V gave up 3 bases and J gave up 4 bases; unmatched junction bases: 5. The germline gives CDR1 KGHSH, CDR2 LQKENI. The CDR3 contains 14 residues.

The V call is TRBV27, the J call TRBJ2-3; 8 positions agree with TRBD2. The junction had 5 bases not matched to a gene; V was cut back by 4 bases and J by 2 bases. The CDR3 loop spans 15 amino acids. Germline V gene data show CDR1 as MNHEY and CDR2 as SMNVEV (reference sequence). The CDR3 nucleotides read TGTGCCAGCAGTTCAGGAGCGGGGGTCACAGATACGCAGTATTTT. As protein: CASSSGAGVTDTQYF.

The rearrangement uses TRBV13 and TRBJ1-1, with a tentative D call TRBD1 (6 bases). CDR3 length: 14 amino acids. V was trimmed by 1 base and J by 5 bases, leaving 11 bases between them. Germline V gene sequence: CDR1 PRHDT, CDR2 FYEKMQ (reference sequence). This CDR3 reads CASSLEQGITEAFF. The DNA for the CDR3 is TGTGCCAGCAGCTTAGAACAGGGAATAACTGAAGCTTTCTTT.

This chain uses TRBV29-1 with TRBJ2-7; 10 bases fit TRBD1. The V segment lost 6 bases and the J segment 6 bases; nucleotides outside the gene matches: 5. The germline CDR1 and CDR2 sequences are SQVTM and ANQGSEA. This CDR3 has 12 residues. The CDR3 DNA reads TGCAGCGTGGACAGGGGGGACTGCGAGCAGTACTTC. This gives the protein CSVDRGDCEQYF.

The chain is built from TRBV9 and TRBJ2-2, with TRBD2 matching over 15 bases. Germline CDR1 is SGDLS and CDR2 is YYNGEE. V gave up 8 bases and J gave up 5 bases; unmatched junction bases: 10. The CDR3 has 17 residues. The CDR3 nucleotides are TGTGCCAGTACGGTTTCCGGGACTAGCGGGAGGACCGGGGAGCTGTTTTTT. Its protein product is CASTVSGTSGRTGELFF.

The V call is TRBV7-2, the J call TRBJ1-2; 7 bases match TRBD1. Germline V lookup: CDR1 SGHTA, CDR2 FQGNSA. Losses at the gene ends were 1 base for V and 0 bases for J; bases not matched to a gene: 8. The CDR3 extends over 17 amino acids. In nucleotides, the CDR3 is TGTGCCAGCAGCTTAGTTTTCAGGGGGTCTTCTAACTATGGCTACACCTTC. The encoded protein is CASSLVFRGSSNYGYTF.

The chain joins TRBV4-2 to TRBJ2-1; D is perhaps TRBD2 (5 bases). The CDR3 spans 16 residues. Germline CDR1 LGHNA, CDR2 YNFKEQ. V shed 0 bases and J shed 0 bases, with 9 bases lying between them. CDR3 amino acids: CASSQESGSSYNEQFF. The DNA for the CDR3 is TGTGCCAGCAGCCAAGAGAGCGGAAGCTCCTACAATGAGCAGTTCTTC.

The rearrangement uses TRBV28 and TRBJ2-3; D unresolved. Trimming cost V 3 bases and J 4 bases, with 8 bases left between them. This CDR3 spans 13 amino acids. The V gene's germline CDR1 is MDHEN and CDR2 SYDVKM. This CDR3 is CASSFRSADTQYF. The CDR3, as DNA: TGTGCCAGCAGTTTTAGGTCAGCAGATACGCAGTATTTT.

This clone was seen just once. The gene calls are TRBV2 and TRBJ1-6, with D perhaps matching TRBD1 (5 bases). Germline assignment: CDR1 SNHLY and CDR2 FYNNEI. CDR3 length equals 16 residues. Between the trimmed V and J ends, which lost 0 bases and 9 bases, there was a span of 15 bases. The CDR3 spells CASSEARGGKFSPLHF. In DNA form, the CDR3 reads TGTGCCAGCAGTGAAGCGCGCGGGGGAAAGTTTTCACCCCTCCACTTT.

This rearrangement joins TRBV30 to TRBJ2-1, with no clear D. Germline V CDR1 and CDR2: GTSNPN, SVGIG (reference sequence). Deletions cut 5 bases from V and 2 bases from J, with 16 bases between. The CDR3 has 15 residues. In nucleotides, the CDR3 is TGTGCCTGGGCCCCCATCCAAACTGCCTACAATGAGCAGTTCTTC. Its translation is CAWAPIQTAYNEQFF.

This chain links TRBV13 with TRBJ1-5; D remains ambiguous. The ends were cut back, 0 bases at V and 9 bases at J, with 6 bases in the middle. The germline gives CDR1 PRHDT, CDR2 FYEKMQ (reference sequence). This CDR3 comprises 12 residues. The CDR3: CASSLGRGPQHF. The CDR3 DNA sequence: TGTGCCAGCAGCTTAGGGCGCGGGCCCCAGCATTTT. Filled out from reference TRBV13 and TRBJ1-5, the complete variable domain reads AAGVIQSPRHLIKEKRETATLKCYPIPRHDTVYWYQQGPGQDPQFLISFYEKMQSDKGSIPDRFSAQQFSDYHSELNMSSLELGDSALYFCASSLGRGPQHFGDGTRLSIL.

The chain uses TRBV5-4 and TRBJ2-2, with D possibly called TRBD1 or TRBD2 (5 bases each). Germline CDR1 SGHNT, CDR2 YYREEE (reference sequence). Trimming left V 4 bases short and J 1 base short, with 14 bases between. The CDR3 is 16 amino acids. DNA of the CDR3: TGTGCCAGCAGCCAAACCGGGACCGAGAACACCGGGGAGCTGTTTTTT. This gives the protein CASSQTGTENTGELFF.